This T cell receptor (beta chain) was retrieved from a study of Ad26.COV2.S vaccination and SARS-CoV-2 variants. Study background: In the COV1001 trial, the donor was in the Ad26.COV2.S arm. Donor got 5x10^10 or 1x10^11 viral particles of Ad26.COV2.S. Study outcomes and limitations: With respect to non-spike TCR breadth, vaccine and placebo recipients were similar.

The germline V gene has CDR1 SGHNT and CDR2 YENEEA. Trimming cost V 0 bases and J 8 bases, with 8 bases left between them. This CDR3 region has 13 residues. TCRdb's table, derived via immunoSEQ multiplex PCR, lists solely in-frame clones and lacks some. The table lists about 400,000 clones, 89% of them singletons. Treatment defined: over 15 received Ad26.COV2.S at low or high dose, single or two shots; several received placebo; per-sample allocation not given. Samples were taken on day 63 after the first vaccine or placebo injection. The vaccine delivered Wuhan-strain SARS-CoV-2 spike through an Ad26 vector. Concerning this clone itself: The antigen is not known.

J is TRBJ2-1 and V is TRBV11-3; D unclear. The sample in question was peripheral blood, obtained in a trial of Ad26.COV2.S vaccine versus placebo. The source is a person aged 18-65 years who received the Ad26.COV2.S COVID-19 vaccine or a placebo. CDR3 loop: CASSLEAEDEQFF. The CDR3 DNA follows: TGTGCCAGCAGCTTAGAGGCGGAAGATGAGCAGTTCTTC.